This T cell receptor beta chain emerged from a study of regulatory T cells in long-lasting Graves disease. CDR3-region Arm-PCR and iRepertoire HTBI primers produced the TCR beta libraries. TCRdb recomputed calls from the multiplex PCR reads with MiXCR, one row per CDR3 protein. The sample yields roughly 610,000 distinct CDR3 sequences, roughly 15% seen once. This clonotype came up many times. Antigen: not known. The time point is: newly diagnosed GD, antithyroid drugs for less than 3 months. There was RNA extracted from PBMCs, and the TCR library was made from it. Study results and caveats: Under persistent disease, TRBV28, TRBJ1-2 and TRBJ2-5 were used preferentially.

This CDR3 contains 16 residues. J lost 3 bases, V lost 4 bases, and 8 bases had no gene match. The germline gives CDR1 SGHTA, CDR2 FQGTGA. These same records also appear under a second study, on T cells in Graves' hyperthyroidism and ophthalmopathy. That report notes: A patient was excluded if there was uncontrolled infection, other autoimmune disease, pregnancy or lactation. The TCR CDR3 first-round RT-PCR relied on the HTBI primer set.

This TCR derives from a woman aged 25-40 years with Graves disease. Sequencing used peripheral blood mononuclear cells (PBMCs), obtained at new diagnosis, from a patient treated with antithyroid drugs. The rearrangement uses TRBV7-3 and TRBJ2-3; TRBD1 matches at 9 bases. CDR3 DNA sequence: TGTGCCAGCAGCTCGCCGACAGGGACAGGGACAGATACGCAGTATTTT. Protein sequence: CASSSPTGTGTDTQYF.